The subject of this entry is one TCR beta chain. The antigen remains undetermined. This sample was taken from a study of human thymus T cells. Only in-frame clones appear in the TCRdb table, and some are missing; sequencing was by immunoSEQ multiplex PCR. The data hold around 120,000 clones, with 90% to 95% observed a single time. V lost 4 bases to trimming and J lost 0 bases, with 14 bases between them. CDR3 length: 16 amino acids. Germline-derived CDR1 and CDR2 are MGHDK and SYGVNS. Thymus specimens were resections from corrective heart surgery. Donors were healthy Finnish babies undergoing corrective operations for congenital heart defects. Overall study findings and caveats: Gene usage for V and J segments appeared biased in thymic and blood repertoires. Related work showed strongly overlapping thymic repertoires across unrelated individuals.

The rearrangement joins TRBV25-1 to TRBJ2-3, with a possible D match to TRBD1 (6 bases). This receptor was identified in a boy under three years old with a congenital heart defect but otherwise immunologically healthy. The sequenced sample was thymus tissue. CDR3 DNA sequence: TGTGCCAGCAGTGCTACAGGGCTTGCTAGCACAGATACGCAGTATTTT. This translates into CASSATGLASTDTQYF.